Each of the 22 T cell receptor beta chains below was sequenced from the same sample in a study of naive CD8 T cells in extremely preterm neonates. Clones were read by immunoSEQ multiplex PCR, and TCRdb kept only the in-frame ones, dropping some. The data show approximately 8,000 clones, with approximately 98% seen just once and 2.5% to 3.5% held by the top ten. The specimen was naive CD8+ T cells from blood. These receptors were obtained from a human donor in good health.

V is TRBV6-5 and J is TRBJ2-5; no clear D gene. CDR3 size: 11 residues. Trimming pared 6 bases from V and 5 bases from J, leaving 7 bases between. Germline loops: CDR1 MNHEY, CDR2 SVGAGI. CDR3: CASSLEETQYF. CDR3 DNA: TGTGCCAGCAGCTTAGAGGAGACCCAGTACTTC.

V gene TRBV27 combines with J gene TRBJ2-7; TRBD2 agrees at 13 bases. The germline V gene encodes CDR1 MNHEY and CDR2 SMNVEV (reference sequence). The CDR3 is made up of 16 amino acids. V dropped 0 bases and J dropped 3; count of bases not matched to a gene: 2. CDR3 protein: CASSLSGLAGVYEQYV. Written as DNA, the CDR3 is TGTGCCAGCAGTTTATCCGGACTAGCGGGAGTCTACGAGCAGTACGTC.

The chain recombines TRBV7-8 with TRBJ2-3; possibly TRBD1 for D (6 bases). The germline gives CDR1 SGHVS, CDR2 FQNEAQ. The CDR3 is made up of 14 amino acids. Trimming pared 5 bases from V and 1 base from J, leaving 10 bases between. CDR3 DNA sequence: TGTGCCAGCAGCCCTAGGACAGGCACAGATACGCAGTATTTT. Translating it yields CASSPRTGTDTQYF.

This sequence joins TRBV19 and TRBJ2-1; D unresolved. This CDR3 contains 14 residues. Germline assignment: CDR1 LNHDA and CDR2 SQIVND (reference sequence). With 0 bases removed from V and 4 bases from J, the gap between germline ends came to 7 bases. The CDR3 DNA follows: TGTGCCAGTAGTATAGAGGCAGTATACAATGAGCAGTTCTTC. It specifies CASSIEAVYNEQFF.

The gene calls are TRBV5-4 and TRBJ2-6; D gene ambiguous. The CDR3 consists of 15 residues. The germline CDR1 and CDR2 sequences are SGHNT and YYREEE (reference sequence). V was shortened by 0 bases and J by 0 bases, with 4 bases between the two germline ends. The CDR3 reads CASSLAYSGANVLTF. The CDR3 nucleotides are TGTGCCAGCAGCTTGGCTTACTCTGGGGCCAACGTCCTGACTTTC.

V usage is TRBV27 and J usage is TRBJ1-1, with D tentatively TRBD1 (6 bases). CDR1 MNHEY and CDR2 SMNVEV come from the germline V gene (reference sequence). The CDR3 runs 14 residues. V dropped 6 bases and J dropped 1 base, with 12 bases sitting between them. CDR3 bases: TGTGCCAGCAGAACAGGGCTGGGGAACACTGAAGCTTTCTTT. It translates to CASRTGLGNTEAFF.

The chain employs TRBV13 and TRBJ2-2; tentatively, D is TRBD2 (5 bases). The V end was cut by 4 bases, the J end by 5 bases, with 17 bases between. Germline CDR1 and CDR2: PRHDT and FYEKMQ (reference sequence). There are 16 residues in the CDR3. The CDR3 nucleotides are TGTGCCAGCAGCTCCCTTAGCGAAAAAGGGACCGGGGAGCTGTTTTTT. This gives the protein CASSSLSEKGTGELFF.

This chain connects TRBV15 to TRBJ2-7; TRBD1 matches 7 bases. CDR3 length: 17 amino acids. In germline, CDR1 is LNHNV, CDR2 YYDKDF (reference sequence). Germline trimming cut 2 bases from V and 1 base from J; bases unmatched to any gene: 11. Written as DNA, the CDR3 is TGTGCCACCAGCAGAACCAAAGGTACAGGGGCGTCCTACGAGCAGTACTTC. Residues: CATSRTKGTGASYEQYF. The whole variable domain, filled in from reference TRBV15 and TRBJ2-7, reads DAMVIQNPRYQVTQFGKPVTLSCSQTLNHNVMYWYQQKSSQAPKLLFHYYDKDFNNEADTPDNFQSRRPNTSFCFLDIRSPGLGDTAMYLCATSRTKGTGASYEQYFGPGTRLTVT.

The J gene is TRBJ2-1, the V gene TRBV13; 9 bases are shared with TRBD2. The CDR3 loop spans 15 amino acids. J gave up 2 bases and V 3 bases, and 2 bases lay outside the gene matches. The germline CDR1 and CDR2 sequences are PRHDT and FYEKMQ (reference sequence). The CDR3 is CASSFGLATYNEQFF. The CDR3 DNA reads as TGTGCCAGCAGCTTTGGACTAGCGACCTACAATGAGCAGTTCTTC.

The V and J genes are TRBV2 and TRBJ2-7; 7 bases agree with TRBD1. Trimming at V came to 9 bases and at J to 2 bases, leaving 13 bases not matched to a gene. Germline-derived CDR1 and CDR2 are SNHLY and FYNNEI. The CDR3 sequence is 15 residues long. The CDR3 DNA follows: TGTGCCAGTAGAATGTTGGGGACAGAGACCTACGAGCAGTACTTC. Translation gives CASRMLGTETYEQYF.

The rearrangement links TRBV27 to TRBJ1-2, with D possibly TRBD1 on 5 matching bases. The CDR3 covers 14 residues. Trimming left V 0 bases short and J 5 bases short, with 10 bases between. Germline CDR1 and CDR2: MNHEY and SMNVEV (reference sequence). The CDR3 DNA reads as TGTGCCAGCAGTTTATCAAGCGCAGGGTATGGCTACACCTTC. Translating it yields CASSLSSAGYGYTF.

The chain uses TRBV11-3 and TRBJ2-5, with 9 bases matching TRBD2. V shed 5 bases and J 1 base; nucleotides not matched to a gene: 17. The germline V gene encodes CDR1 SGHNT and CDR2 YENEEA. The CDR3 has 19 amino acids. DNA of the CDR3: TGTGCCAGCAGCCCCATGACTAGCGGTACGGGATTTATCCAAGAGACCCAGTACTTC. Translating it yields CASSPMTSGTGFIQETQYF.

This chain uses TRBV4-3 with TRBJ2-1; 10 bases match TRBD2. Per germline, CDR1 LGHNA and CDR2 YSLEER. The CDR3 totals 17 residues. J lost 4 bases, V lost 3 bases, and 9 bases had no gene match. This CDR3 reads CASSQKDTSGAYNEQFF. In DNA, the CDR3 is TGCGCCAGCAGCCAGAAAGATACTAGCGGGGCTTACAATGAGCAGTTCTTC.

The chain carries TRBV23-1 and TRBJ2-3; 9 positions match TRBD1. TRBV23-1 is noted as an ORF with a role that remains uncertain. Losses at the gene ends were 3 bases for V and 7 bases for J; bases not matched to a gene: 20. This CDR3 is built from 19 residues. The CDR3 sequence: CASSHSPPVPGQGEHTQYF. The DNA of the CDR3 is TGCGCCAGCAGTCATTCGCCCCCCGTACCGGGACAGGGAGAACATACGCAGTATTTT.

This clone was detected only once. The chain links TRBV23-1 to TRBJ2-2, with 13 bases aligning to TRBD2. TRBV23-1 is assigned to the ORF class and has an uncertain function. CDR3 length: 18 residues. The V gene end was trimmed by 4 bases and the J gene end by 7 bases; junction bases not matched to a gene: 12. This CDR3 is CASSPGQGTSGVVGELFF. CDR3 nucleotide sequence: TGCGCCAGCAGTCCCGGACAAGGGACTAGCGGGGTGGTCGGGGAGCTGTTTTTT.

CDR3 in DNA: TGTGCCAGCAGCGTAGGGGACAGGAACACTGAAGCTTTCTTT. The encoded protein is CASSVGDRNTEAFF. The J gene is TRBJ1-1, the V gene TRBV9; 7 nucleotides line up with TRBD1. Germline V gene sequence: CDR1 SGDLS, CDR2 YYNGEE. CDR3 length: 14 residues. V trimming: 0 bases; J trimming: 1 base; junction bases outside the gene matches: 0.

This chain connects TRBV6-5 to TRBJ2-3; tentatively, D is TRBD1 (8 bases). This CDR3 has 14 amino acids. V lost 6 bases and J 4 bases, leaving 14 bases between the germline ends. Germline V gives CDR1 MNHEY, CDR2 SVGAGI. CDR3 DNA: TGTGCCAGCAGGCCAACAGGGGGGGCAGATACGCAGTATTTT. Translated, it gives CASRPTGGADTQYF.

Here the CDR3 reads CASSQDTDFHNEQFF. Here the CDR3 DNA reads TGCGCCAGCAGCCAAGATACAGATTTTCACAATGAGCAGTTCTTC. The chain joins TRBV4-1 to TRBJ2-1, with no clear D. Germline assignment: CDR1 MGHRA and CDR2 YSYEKL. V lost 0 bases, J lost 5 bases, and 11 bases lay in between. The length of the CDR3 is 15 residues.

DNA of the CDR3: TGTGCCACCAGCGGGGGCGCTGGGGCCAACGTCCTGACTTTC. This sequence encodes CATSGGAGANVLTF. The chain couples TRBV15 to TRBJ2-6; possibly TRBD1 for D (6 bases). The V and J ends lost 5 bases and 2 bases respectively, with 7 bases between them. The CDR3 length is 14 residues. Germline V CDR1 and CDR2: LNHNV, YYDKDF (reference sequence).

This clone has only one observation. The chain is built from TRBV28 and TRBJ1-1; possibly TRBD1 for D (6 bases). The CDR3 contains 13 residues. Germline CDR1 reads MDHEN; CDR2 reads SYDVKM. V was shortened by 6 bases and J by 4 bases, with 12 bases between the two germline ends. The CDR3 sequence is CASSLQGGTEAFF. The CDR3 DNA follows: TGTGCCAGCAGCCTTCAAGGGGGCACTGAAGCTTTCTTT.

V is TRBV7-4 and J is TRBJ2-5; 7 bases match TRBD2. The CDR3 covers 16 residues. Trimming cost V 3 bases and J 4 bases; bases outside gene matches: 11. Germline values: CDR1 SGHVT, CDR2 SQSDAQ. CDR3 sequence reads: CASSFPETPSGETQYF. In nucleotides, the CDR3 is TGTGCCAGCAGCTTCCCGGAGACCCCTAGCGGAGAGACCCAGTACTTC.

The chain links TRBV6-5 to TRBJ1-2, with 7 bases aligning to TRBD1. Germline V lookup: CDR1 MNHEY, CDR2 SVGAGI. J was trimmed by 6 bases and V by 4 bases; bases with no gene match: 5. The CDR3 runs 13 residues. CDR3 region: CASSLLQGDGYTF. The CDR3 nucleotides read TGTGCCAGCAGTTTACTGCAGGGGGATGGCTACACCTTC.